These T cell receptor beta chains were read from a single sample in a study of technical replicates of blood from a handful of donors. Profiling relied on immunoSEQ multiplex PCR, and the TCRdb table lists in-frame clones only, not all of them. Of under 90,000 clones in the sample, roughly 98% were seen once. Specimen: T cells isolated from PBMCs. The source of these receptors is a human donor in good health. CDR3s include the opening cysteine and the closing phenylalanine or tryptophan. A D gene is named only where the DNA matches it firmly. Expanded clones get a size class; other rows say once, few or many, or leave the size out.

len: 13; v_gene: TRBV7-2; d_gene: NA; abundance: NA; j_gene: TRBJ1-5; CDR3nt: TGTGCCAGCAGTCTATTCCAAGATCAGCCCCAGCATTTT; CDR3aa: CASSLFQDQPQHF
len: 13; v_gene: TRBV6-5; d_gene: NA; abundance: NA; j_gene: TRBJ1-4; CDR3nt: TGTGCCAGCAGTCGAGGTGGGAATGAAAAACTGTTTTTT; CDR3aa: CASSRGGNEKLFF
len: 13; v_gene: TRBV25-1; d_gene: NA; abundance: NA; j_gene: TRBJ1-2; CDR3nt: TGTGCCAGCGAAGGGGGAATTAACTATGGCTACACCTTC; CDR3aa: CASEGGINYGYTF
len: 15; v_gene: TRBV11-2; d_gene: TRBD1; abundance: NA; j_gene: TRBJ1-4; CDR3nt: TGTGCCAGCAGGCCAGACAGGGGGTATTTAGAAAAACTGTTTTTT; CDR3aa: CASRPDRGYLEKLFF
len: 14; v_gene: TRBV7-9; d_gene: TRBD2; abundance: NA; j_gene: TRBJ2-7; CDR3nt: TGTGCCAGCAGCCCCTTAGCGGGAACCTACGAGCAGTACTTC; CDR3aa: CASSPLAGTYEQYF
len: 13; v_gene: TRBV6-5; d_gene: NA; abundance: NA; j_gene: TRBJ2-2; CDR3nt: TGTGCCAGCAGCCTGAACAGGGCCGGGGAGCTGTTTTTT; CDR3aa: CASSLNRAGELFF
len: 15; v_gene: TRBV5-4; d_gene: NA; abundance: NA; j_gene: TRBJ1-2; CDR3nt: TGTGCCAGCAGCTTGGCGGGGTCTCTACGGTATGGCTACACCTTC; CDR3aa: CASSLAGSLRYGYTF
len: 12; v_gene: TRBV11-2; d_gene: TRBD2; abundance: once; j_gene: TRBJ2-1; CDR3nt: TGTGCCAGCAGCCTTGGACTAGCAGAGCAGTTCTTC; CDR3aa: CASSLGLAEQFF
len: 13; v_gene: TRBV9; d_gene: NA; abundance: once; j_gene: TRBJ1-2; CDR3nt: TGTGCCAGCAGCGGACAGGAGAACTATGGCTACACCTTC; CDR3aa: CASSGQENYGYTF
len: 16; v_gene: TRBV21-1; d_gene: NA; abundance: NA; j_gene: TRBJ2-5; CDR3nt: TGTGCCAGCAGCAGCCCCGGGACAGGGTTTCAAGAGACCCAGTACTTC; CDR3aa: CASSSPGTGFQETQYF
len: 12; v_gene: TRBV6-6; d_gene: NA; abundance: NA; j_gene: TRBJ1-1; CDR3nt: TGTGCCAGCAGTTACGGAGGCGTGCGTGCTTTCTTT; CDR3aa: CASSYGGVRAFF
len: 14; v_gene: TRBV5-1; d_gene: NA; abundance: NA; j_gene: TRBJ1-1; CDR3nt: TGCGCCAGCAGCTCCCTGGGGCCGAACACTGAAGCTTTCTTT; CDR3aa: CASSSLGPNTEAFF
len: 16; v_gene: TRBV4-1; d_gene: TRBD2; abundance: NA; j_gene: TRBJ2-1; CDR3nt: TGCGCCAGCAGCCAAGAAGAACTAGCGGGAGGCAATGAGCAGTTCTTC; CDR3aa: CASSQEELAGGNEQFF
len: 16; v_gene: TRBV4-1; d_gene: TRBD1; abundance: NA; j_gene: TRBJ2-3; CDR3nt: TGCGCCAGCAGCCAAAGGGACAGCCCCAGTGCAGATACGCAGTATTTT; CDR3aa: CASSQRDSPSADTQYF
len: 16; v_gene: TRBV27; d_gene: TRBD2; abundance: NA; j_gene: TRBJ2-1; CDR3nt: TGTGCCAGCAGTTTATCGTGGGCGGGGGGCGACAATGAGCAGTTCTTC; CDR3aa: CASSLSWAGGDNEQFF
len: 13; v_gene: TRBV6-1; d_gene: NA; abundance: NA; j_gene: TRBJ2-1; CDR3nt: TGTGCCTCAGGGGCAGGGGACTACAATGAGCAGTTCTTC; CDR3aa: CASGAGDYNEQFF
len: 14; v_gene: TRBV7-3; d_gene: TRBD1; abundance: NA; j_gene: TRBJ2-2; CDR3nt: TGTGCCAGCAGCCCGGGACAGGCCTCCGGGGAGCTGTTTTTT; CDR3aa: CASSPGQASGELFF
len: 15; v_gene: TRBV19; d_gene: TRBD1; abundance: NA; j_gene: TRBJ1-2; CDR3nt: TGTGCCAGTAGTCCCTGGACAGGGGGGAACTATGGCTACACCTTC; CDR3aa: CASSPWTGGNYGYTF
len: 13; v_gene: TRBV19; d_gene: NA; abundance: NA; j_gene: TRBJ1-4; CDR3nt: TGTGCCAGTATGTCGGGGTCTAATGAAAAACTGTTTTTT; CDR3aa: CASMSGSNEKLFF
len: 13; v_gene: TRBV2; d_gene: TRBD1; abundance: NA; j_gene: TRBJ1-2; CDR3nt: TGTGCCAGCAGCCTAGACAGGGGAGGCGGCTACACCTTC; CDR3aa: CASSLDRGGGYTF
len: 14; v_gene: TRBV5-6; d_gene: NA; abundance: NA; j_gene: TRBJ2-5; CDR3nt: TGTGCCAGCAGCTTTCGCGAGGGAGAAGAGACCCAGTACTTC; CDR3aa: CASSFREGEETQYF
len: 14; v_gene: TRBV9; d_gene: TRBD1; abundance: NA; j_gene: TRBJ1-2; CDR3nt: TGTGCCAGCAGCTCTACCGGGACAGGGAATGGCTACACCTTC; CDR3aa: CASSSTGTGNGYTF
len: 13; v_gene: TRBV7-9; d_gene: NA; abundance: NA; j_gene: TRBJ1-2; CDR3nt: TGTGCCAGCAGCTCCCAGAATGGGGGCGGCTACACCTTC; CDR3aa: CASSSQNGGGYTF
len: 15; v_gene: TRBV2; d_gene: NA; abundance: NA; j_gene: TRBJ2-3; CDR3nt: TGTGCCAGCGACTTCGGGCGGGGAGGCACAGATACGCAGTATTTT; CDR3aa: CASDFGRGGTDTQYF
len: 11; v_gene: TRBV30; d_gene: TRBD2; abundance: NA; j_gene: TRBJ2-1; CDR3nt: TGTGCCTGGGACGGGGGGAATGAGCAGTTCTTC; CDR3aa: CAWDGGNEQFF
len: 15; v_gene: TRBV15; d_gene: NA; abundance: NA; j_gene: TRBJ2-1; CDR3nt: TGTGCCACCACCGCCGAAAATCAGGCTATCAATGAGCAGTTCTTC; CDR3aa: CATTAENQAINEQFF
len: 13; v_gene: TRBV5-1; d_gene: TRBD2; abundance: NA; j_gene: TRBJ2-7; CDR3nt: TGCGCCAGCAGCCCTCTCGGGAGGTTAGAGCAGTACTTC; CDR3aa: CASSPLGRLEQYF
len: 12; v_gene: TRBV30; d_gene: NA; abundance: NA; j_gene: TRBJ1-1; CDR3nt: TGTGCCTCATCAACTTTAGACTCTGAAGCTTTCTTT; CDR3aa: CASSTLDSEAFF
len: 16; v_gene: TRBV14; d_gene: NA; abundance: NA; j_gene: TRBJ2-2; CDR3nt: TGTGCCAGCAGCCCGCGGTCGACAGGGAACACCGGGGAGCTGTTTTTT; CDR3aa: CASSPRSTGNTGELFF
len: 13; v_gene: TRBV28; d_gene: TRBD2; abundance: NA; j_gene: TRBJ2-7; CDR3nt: TGTGCCAGCAGGAGCGGGACCTCCTACGAGCAGTACTTC; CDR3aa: CASRSGTSYEQYF
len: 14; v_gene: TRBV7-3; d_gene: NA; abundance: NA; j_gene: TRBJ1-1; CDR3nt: TGTGCCAGCAGCTTACTGGGGGGAAACACTGAAGCTTTCTTT; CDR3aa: CASSLLGGNTEAFF
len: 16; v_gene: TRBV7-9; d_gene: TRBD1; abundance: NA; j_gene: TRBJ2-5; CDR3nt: TGTGCCAGCAGATCAGGGGGCCCAGCGGAGATAGAGACCCAGTACTTC; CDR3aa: CASRSGGPAEIETQYF
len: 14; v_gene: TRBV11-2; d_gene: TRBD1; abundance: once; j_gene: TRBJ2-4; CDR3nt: TGTGCCAGCAGAGGGACCGGGACAGGGTCGGGTCAGTACTTC; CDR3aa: CASRGTGTGSGQYF
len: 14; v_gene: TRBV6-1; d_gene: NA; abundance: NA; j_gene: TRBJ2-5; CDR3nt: TGTGCCAGCAGTGAAGCCTCTTTCCCAGAGACCCAGTACTTC; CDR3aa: CASSEASFPETQYF
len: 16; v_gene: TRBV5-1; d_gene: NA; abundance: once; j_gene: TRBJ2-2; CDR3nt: TGCGCCAGCAGCTTTTTGACCGACATCAACACCGGGGAGCTGTTTTTT; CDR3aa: CASSFLTDINTGELFF
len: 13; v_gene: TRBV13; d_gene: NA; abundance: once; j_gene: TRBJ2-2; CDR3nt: TGTGCCAGCAGCCCAACTAGAACCGGGGAGCTGTTTTTT; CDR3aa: CASSPTRTGELFF
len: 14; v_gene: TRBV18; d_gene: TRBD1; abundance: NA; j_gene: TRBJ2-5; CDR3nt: TGTGCCAGCTCACTAGGACAGGGCAGGGAGACCCAGTACTTC; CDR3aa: CASSLGQGRETQYF
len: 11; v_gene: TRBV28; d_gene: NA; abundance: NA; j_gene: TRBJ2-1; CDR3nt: TGTGCCAGCACGGGTAGGAATGAGCAGTTCTTC; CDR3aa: CASTGRNEQFF
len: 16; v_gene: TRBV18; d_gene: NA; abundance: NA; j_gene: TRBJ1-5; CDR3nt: TGTGCCAGCTCACTCACAGAGACAAGGAGCAATCAGCCCCAGCATTTT; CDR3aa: CASSLTETRSNQPQHF
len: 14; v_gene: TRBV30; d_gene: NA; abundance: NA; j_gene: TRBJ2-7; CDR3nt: TGTGCCTCGGGCGTGGCCCAGGGGCCCTACGAGCAGTACTTC; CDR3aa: CASGVAQGPYEQYF
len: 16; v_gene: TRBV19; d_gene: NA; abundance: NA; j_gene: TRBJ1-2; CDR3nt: TGTGCCAGTAGTATTCGGGCAGGGAAGTCCAACTATGGCTACACCTTC; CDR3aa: CASSIRAGKSNYGYTF